This TCR beta chain was captured by sequencing in a study of CD8+ T cells in alopecia areata. In each case, RNA was isolated and then reverse transcribed into cDNA as the sequencing template. Sequenced by immunoSEQ multiplex PCR; TCRdb stores in-frame clones only, minus some. This sample has approximately 200,000 clones, with 50% to 60% found just once. The V end lost 7 bases, the J end lost 3 bases, and 18 bases lay between the germline ends. Germline CDR1 is SEHNR and CDR2 is FQNEAQ (reference sequence). The CDR3 covers 15 residues. The sample's treatment: oral pan-JAK inhibitor, 5-10 mg twice daily.

The specimen comprised CD4+ T cells sorted from blood, sampled at week 4, from a patient treated with tofacitinib. This sequence joins TRBV7-9 and TRBJ1-1; maybe TRBD1 (6 bases). This receptor was identified in a human donor with alopecia areata. The CDR3 is CASTELGGQDTEAFF. In nucleotides, the CDR3 is TGTGCCAGCACCGAACTGGGGGGGCAGGACACTGAAGCTTTCTTT.